The sequence of this TCR beta chain was determined in a study of T cells after yellow fever vaccination. Study results and caveats: Contamination by abundant bulk-population clonotypes could be present in FACS-sorted repertoires. Weaker, the secondary response had a peak occurring faster, on day 5 versus 15.

The table lists this clonotype with a few counts. Its antigen is unidentified. Unmatched junction bases numbered 10, after V lost 5 bases and J lost 2 bases. The CDR3 totals 16 residues. The study made its TCR cDNA through 5'RACE template switching. That step introduced a universal primer site along with UMIs. Each CDR3 protein is one row after TCRdb ran MiXCR on the 5' RACE reads. The sample contains hundreds of thousands of distinct CDR3 sequences, over 15% of which appear only once. V gene TRBV12-3 or TRBV12-4 combines with J gene TRBJ1-2; 8 nucleotides align to TRBD1. The receptor was derived from a man younger than 30 who received the YFV17D yellow fever vaccine. The starting material was PBMCs, obtained before the yellow fever booster vaccination. The chain's CDR3 is CASSDPGQAANYGYTF. The CDR3 bases are TGTGCCAGCAGTGACCCGGGACAGGCCGCGAACTATGGCTACACCTTC.